One TCR beta chain is described in this entry. The data stem from a study of monozygotic twins with inflammatory bowel disease. Reprocessing the 5' RACE reads, TCRdb reports a single entry for every CDR3 protein and omits DNA. In total, the table holds approximately 85,000 distinct CDR3 sequences. This TCR was recovered from a human donor with ulcerative colitis or Crohn's disease, or a healthy co-twin of an affected twin (not recorded which). Material: blood.

CDR3 residues: CSARDRWTGRGNTIYF. The chain combines TRBV20-1 with TRBJ1-3; TCRdb names TRBD1, which stays unverified in the absence of DNA. The CDR3 extends over 16 amino acids. Germline V gene data show CDR1 as DFQATT and CDR2 as SNEGSKA (reference sequence).